The present T cell receptor beta chain was sequenced within a study of T-cell memory formation after mild COVID-19. This CDR3 is 14 amino acids long. After removal of 6 bases from V and 5 bases from J, the junction contained 8 bases not matched to a gene. The germline V gene has CDR1 LNHNV and CDR2 YYDKDF (reference sequence). This clonotype was found a few times. TCRdb itself ran the 5' RACE reads through MiXCR, one entry per CDR3 protein. Found here are approximately 350,000 distinct CDR3 sequences, approximately 14% of them singletons; the top ten hold roughly 22%. V is TRBV15 and J is TRBJ2-5; 8 bases line up with TRBD1. The sequence was collected from a man aged 18 to 29 who had mild COVID-19 (a few samples of this study predate the infection). Cell type and time point are not known. Sample: PBMCs or a T cell subset sorted from them (not recorded which). The CDR3: CATSPSGGRETQYF. Written as DNA, the CDR3 is TGTGCCACCAGTCCGTCAGGGGGCCGGGAGACCCAGTACTTC.